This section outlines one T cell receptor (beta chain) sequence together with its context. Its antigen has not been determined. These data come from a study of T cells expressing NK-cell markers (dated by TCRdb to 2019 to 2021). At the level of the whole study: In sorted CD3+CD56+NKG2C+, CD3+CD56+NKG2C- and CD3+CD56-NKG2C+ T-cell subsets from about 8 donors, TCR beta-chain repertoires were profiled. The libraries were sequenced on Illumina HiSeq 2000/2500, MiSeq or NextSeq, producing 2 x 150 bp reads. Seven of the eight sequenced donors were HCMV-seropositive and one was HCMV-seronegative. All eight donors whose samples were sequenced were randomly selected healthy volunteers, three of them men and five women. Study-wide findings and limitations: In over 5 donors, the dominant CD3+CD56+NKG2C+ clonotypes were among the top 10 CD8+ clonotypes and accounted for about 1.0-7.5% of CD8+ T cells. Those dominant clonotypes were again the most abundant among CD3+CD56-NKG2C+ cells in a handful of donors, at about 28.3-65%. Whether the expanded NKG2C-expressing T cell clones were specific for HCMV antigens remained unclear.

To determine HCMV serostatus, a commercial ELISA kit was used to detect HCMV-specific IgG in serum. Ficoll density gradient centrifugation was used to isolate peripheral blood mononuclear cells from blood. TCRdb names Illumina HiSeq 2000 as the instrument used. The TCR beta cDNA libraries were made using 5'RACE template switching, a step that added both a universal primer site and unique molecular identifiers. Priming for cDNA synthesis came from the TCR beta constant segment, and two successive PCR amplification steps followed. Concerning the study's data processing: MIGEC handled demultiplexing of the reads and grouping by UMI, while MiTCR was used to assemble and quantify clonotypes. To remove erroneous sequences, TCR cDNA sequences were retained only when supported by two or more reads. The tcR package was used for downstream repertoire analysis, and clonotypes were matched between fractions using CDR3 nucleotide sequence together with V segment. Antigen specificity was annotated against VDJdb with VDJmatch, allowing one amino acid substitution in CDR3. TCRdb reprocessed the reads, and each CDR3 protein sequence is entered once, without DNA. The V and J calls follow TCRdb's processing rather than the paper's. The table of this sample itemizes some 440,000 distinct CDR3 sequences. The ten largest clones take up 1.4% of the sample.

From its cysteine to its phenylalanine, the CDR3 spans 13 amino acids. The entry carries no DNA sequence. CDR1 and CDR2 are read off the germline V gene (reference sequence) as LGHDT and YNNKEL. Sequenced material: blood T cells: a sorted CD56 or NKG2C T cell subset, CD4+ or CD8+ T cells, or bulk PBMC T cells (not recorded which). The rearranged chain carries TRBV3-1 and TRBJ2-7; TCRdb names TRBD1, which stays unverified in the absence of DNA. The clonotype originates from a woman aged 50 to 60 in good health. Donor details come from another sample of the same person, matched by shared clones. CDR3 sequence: CASSHPQGLEQYF.